The rows below give T cell receptor beta chains drawn from one sample of a study of identifying expanded T cells in peripheral blood. Generated by immunoSEQ multiplex PCR, the TCRdb table keeps only in-frame clones and is missing some. The sample carries some 120,000 clones, roughly 82% recorded once. The sample was blood. All receptors come from a person aged 18-70 years in good health. CDR3s include the opening cysteine and the closing phenylalanine or tryptophan. The D gene is left open where the match is weak. Clone size is shown for a subset of rows, as once, few, many or a class of expanded clone.

d_gene,abundance,v_gene,j_gene,CDR3nt,CDR3aa
NA,few,TRBV6-1,TRBJ2-2,TGTGCCAGCATAGGGGCAGGGAACACCGGGGAGCTGTTTTTT,CASIGAGNTGELFF
NA,NA,TRBV7-8,TRBJ1-5,TGTGCCAGCGGCCTCGCTTCAGGGCCCCAGCATTTT,CASGLASGPQHF
NA,NA,TRBV5-1,TRBJ2-7,TGCGCCAGCAGCCCCCTCAGGGTAATAGGCTCCTACGAGCAGTACTTC,CASSPLRVIGSYEQYF
NA,NA,TRBV18,TRBJ2-6,TGTGCCAGCTCACCACGGACACTCTCTGGGGCCAACGTCCTGACTTTC,CASSPRTLSGANVLTF
NA,NA,TRBV14,TRBJ2-7,TGTGCCAGCAGCATATCATCCCACGAGCAGTACTTC,CASSISSHEQYF
NA,NA,TRBV7-9,TRBJ1-2,TGTGCCAGCTCGCAGGAGGGGGGCTATGGCTACACCTTC,CASSQEGGYGYTF
TRBD1,NA,TRBV5-1,TRBJ1-2,TGCGCCAGCAGCCTTTCAGGGGGCTCTAACTATGGCTACACCTTC,CASSLSGGSNYGYTF
NA,NA,TRBV19,TRBJ1-6,TGTGCCAGCGCCGGAACAATTCCTTCACCCCTCCACTTT,CASAGTIPSPLHF
NA,NA,TRBV6-1,TRBJ1-4,TGTGCCAGCAGTGAAAGTGGGACCAAGCAACTGTTTTTT,CASSESGTKQLFF
NA,once,TRBV19,TRBJ1-5,TGTGCCAGTAGTATCATGGGGTTAGGAGATCAGCCCCAGCATTTT,CASSIMGLGDQPQHF
NA,NA,TRBV9,TRBJ2-4,TGTGCCAGCAGCGTAGTTGGTCAGGGTTTGGACATTCAGTACTTC,CASSVVGQGLDIQYF
TRBD1,NA,TRBV7-2,TRBJ1-2,TGTGCCAGCAGCCCCGACAGGGTCGGCTACACCTTC,CASSPDRVGYTF
TRBD1,NA,TRBV2,TRBJ2-7,TGTGCCAGCAGACAGGGGCGGAACGAGCAGTACTTC,CASRQGRNEQYF
NA,NA,TRBV6-5,TRBJ2-3,TGTGCCAGCAGGATGGGGCTAACAGATACGCAGTATTTT,CASRMGLTDTQYF
NA,NA,TRBV7-9,TRBJ2-3,TGTGCCAGCATCCAGCTGTCAGATACGCAGTATTTT,CASIQLSDTQYF
NA,NA,TRBV29-1,TRBJ1-2,TGCAGCGTTGCCGGGTCTCGGACAGAAAACTATGGCTACACCTTC,CSVAGSRTENYGYTF
TRBD1,NA,TRBV7-9,TRBJ1-1,TGTGCCAGCAGCTCCCTTACTCGGGACAGGGGAGTTGGCACTGAAGCTTTCTTT,CASSSLTRDRGVGTEAFF
TRBD2,NA,TRBV11-2,TRBJ2-7,TGTGCCAGCAGCTTTTTCAGCGGGGGCTCCTACGAGCAGTACTTC,CASSFFSGGSYEQYF
NA,NA,TRBV6-5,TRBJ1-1,TGTGCCAGCAGTTACGGTGGGGAAACACGGACTGAAGCTTTCTTT,CASSYGGETRTEAFF
TRBD1,once,TRBV9,TRBJ2-3,TGTGCCAGCAGCGACAGGGGCGAGATCACAGATACGCAGTATTTT,CASSDRGEITDTQYF
NA,NA,TRBV6-4,TRBJ1-1,TGTGCCAGCAGTGACTCGAGGGCGGGTAACACTGAAGCTTTCTTT,CASSDSRAGNTEAFF
TRBD1,NA,TRBV5-6,TRBJ1-1,TGTGCCAGCAGTTCGGGACAGGGGACTGAAGCTTTCTTT,CASSSGQGTEAFF